This T cell receptor beta chain is from a study of cytomegalovirus exposure and HLA in healthy donors. General observations from the study: Common viral pathogens (according to a later analysis) appeared linked to several of the most significant clusters. Altogether, some 170 TCR beta chains were recorded as cytomegalovirus-associated.

Everyone who donated was a healthy bone marrow donor. The CDR3 contains 15 residues. V gave up 0 bases and J gave up 0 bases, with 8 bases separating them. Germline loops: CDR1 SGHRS, CDR2 YFSETQ. Vbeta (60) and Jbeta (13) primers were used in the PCR. Clones were read by immunoSEQ multiplex PCR, and TCRdb kept only the in-frame ones, dropping some. The table includes around 100,000 clones, around 78% detected once. With respect to this clone: Its antigen is unidentified.

The specimen sequenced was PBMCs. The chain combines TRBV5-1 with TRBJ2-3, with a weak D call TRBD1 (6 bases). This receptor was obtained from a male donor in good health and CMV-seropositive. CDR3: CASSLGTDSTDTQYF. Written as DNA, the CDR3 is TGCGCCAGCAGCTTGGGGACAGATAGCACAGATACGCAGTATTTT. Together with reference TRBV5-1 and TRBJ2-3, the CDR3 gives the full variable domain: KAGVTQTPRYLIKTRGQQVTLSCSPISGHRSVSWYQQTPGQGLQFLFEYFSETQRNKGNFPGRFSGRQFSNSRSEMNVSTLELGDSALYLCASSLGTDSTDTQYFGPGTRLTVL.